Listed here are 19 T cell receptor beta chains from one sample, sequenced in a study of T and B cells in COVID-19 patients. TRB rearrangements were amplified by multiplex PCR with BIOMED2 TRB-A/B primers. TCRdb reprocessed the multiplex PCR reads via MiXCR and lists one record per CDR3 protein. The sample records about 5,000 distinct CDR3 sequences, more than 25% being singletons. TRB was amplified from about 240-490 ng of blood genomic DNA. Sequencing used blood. The receptors come from a human donor with active COVID-19.

This clonotype is classed as medium-sized (0.01 to 0.1%). This chain links TRBV6-5 with TRBJ1-5; 7 nucleotides agree with TRBD1. V dropped 5 bases and J dropped 3; count of bases not matched to a gene: 4. Per the germline V gene, CDR1 is MNHEY and CDR2 is SVGAGI. The CDR3 is made up of 14 amino acids. CDR3 amino acids: CASSTDRVNQPQHF. In nucleotides, the CDR3 is TGTGCCAGCAGTACCGACAGGGTCAATCAGCCCCAGCATTTT.

The chain recombines TRBV20-1 with TRBJ1-1, with D tentatively TRBD1 (6 bases). Germline V gives CDR1 DFQATT, CDR2 SNEGSKA (reference sequence). V lost 4 bases and J 6 bases, leaving 15 bases between the germline ends. This CDR3 has 13 residues. CDR3 in amino acids: CSAILTGRPEAFF. The CDR3 DNA follows: TGCAGTGCTATTCTGACAGGAAGGCCTGAAGCTTTCTTT.

The chain links TRBV5-1 to TRBJ2-3; D tentatively fits TRBD1 or TRBD2 (5 bases each). Germline V gene sequence: CDR1 SGHRS, CDR2 YFSETQ. The germline V and J ends were trimmed by 8 bases and 1 base, with 14 bases remaining between them. This CDR3 contains 14 residues. The CDR3 loop reads CASNPGRGTDTQYF. The CDR3 DNA follows: TGCGCCAGTAATCCGGGACGGGGCACAGATACGCAGTATTTT.

This clonotype was recorded many times. The gene calls are TRBV5-4 and TRBJ2-7, with TRBD1 as a possible D gene (6 bases). CDR1 SGHNT and CDR2 YYREEE come from the germline V gene (reference sequence). The V gene lost 2 bases and the J gene lost 9 bases, with 12 bases spanning the gap. CDR3 length: 12 amino acids. In nucleotides, the CDR3 is TGTGCCAGCAGCTTTAACAGGGTGGGGCAGTACTTC. The encoded protein is CASSFNRVGQYF.

The CDR3 sequence is CASSLTVSGNTIYF. The DNA for the CDR3 is TGCGCCAGCAGTTTGACTGTATCTGGAAACACCATATATTTT. The chain is built from TRBV10-1 and TRBJ1-3; no firm D call. CDR3 length equals 14 residues. V dropped 5 bases and J dropped 1 base, with 9 bases sitting between them. CDR1 is WNHNN and CDR2 is SYGVQD in the germline V gene (reference sequence).

This clonotype was counted a few times. This chain links TRBV5-1 with TRBJ2-7; D not resolved. V shed 0 bases and J shed 3 bases, with 10 bases lying between them. CDR1 is SGHRS, CDR2 YFSETQ, per germline. CDR3 length: 14 residues. The CDR3 protein is CASSLALDGYEQYF. The DNA of the CDR3 is TGCGCCAGCAGCTTGGCCTTGGACGGCTACGAGCAGTACTTC.

Sample share makes this clonotype medium-sized (0.01 to 0.1%). The gene calls are TRBV29-1 and TRBJ1-1; D is uncertain. CDR3 length equals 13 residues. Germline V gives CDR1 SQVTM, CDR2 ANQGSEA. Trimming stripped 4 bases from V and 1 base from J, with 10 bases between. CDR3 sequence: CSVGAAGNTEAFF. The DNA for the CDR3 is TGCAGCGTTGGAGCAGCCGGGAACACTGAAGCTTTCTTT.

V and J are TRBV12-3 or TRBV12-4 and TRBJ2-1; 9 nucleotides match TRBD2. Losses at the gene ends were 6 bases for V and 8 bases for J; bases not matched to a gene: 11. This CDR3 is built from 15 residues. CDR3 residues: CASSRGLAGIDEQFF. The CDR3 region has the DNA TGTGCCAGCAGCCGGGGGCTAGCGGGGATAGATGAGCAGTTCTTC.

V and J are TRBV20-1 and TRBJ1-1; D ambiguous. Germline values: CDR1 DFQATT, CDR2 SNEGSKA (reference sequence). V was clipped by 3 bases and J by 1 base, with 12 bases between them. The CDR3 consists of 14 residues. In DNA, the CDR3 is TGCAGTGCTAGGTCCCTTCTCGGGAACACTGAAGCTTTCTTT. This sequence encodes CSARSLLGNTEAFF.

The chain employs TRBV5-1 and TRBJ2-1, with TRBD2 identical over 13 bases. Germline-derived CDR1 and CDR2 are SGHRS and YFSETQ. The CDR3 is 15 amino acids. Losses at the gene ends were 2 bases for V and 8 bases for J; bases not matched to a gene: 4. Here the CDR3 reads CASSFLTSGGDEQFF. Here the CDR3 DNA reads TGCGCCAGCAGCTTCCTTACTAGCGGGGGGGATGAGCAGTTCTTC.

This clonotype is deemed medium-sized. This rearrangement joins TRBV18 to TRBJ2-2; 9 bases align to TRBD1. V shed 2 bases and J 6 bases; nucleotides not matched to a gene: 7. Germline loops: CDR1 KGHSH, CDR2 LQKENI. The CDR3 loop spans 16 amino acids. CDR3 nucleotides: TGTGCCAGCTCACCAATCGGACAGGGGAGAGCCGGGGAGCTGTTTTTT. It yields the protein CASSPIGQGRAGELFF.

A note on this clonotype: One end of the junction is discordant with germline, which a read error may explain. V is TRBV27 and J is TRBJ2-2, with a possible D match to TRBD2 (5 bases). Germline values: CDR1 MNHEY, CDR2 SMNVEV (reference sequence). The CDR3 runs 15 residues. CDR3 protein: CASSFQRSNTGEPFF. In DNA form, the CDR3 reads TGTGCCAGCAGTTTTCAGCGGAGCAACACCGGGGAGCCGTTTTTT.

This clonotype was observed once. The chain has TRBV6-6 and TRBJ2-5; possible D gene TRBD2, 5 bases. Germline CDR1 reads MNHNY; CDR2 reads SVGAGI (reference sequence). V dropped 5 bases and J dropped 2 bases, with 9 bases sitting between them. There are 13 residues in the CDR3. The CDR3 bases are TGTGCCAGCAGTGGAGGAGATCAAGAGACCCAGTACTTC. Residues: CASSGGDQETQYF.

Within the sample, this clonotype is medium-sized. The chain combines TRBV19 with TRBJ1-6; 7 nucleotides line up with TRBD1. The CDR3 is 15 residues long. CDR1 and CDR2 (germline): LNHDA, SQIVND (reference sequence). J lost 7 bases, V lost 6 bases, and 9 bases had no gene match. The CDR3 bases are TGTGCCAGTAGCCTGATAGACAGGGAAAATTCACCCCTCCACTTT. It codes for CASSLIDRENSPLHF.

This clonotype was detected many times. The chain couples TRBV5-5 to TRBJ1-3; D unresolved. Germline assignment: CDR1 SGHKS and CDR2 YYEKEE (reference sequence). With 0 bases removed from V and 4 bases from J, the gap between germline ends came to 8 bases. This CDR3 is 14 amino acids long. As DNA, the CDR3 is TGTGCCAGCAGCTTGGTAGGGCTGGGAAACACCATATATTTT. This encodes CASSLVGLGNTIYF.

This rearrangement joins TRBV7-2 to TRBJ1-6, with D unresolved. Trimming cost V 1 base and J 9 bases, with 13 bases left between them. The germline CDR1 and CDR2 sequences are SGHTA and FQGNSA. The CDR3 is 15 residues long. In DNA, the CDR3 is TGTGCCAGCAGCTTAGGTTTGGGAGTCGGTTCACCCCTCCACTTT. Its translation is CASSLGLGVGSPLHF.

This clonotype has a count of ten or more. The CDR3 nucleotides read TGTGCCTGGATGCCAGGAGGAAACACCATATATTTT. Translation gives CAWMPGGNTIYF. J is TRBJ1-3 and V is TRBV30; D is undetermined. The CDR3 spans 12 residues. Germline loops: CDR1 GTSNPN, CDR2 SVGIG (reference sequence). V lost 4 bases and J 4 bases, leaving 8 bases between the germline ends.

This clonotype was seen only once. A read error may be the cause here, since a much bigger clone is one base away. The V call is TRBV5-6, the J call TRBJ1-3; D ambiguous. CDR1 is SGHDT, CDR2 YYEEEE, per germline. Between the trimmed V and J ends, which lost 4 bases and 2 bases, there was a span of 13 bases. CDR3 length: 15 residues. CDR3 nucleotides: TGTGCCAGCAGCCTAGGCCCCGGGACTGGAAACACCATATATTTT. Translation: CASSLGPGTGNTIYF.

This rearrangement joins TRBV4-3 to TRBJ2-6, with D perhaps TRBD1 or TRBD2 (5 bases each). The V end lost 0 bases, the J end lost 1 base, and 16 bases lay between the germline ends. The V gene's germline CDR1 is LGHNA and CDR2 YSLEER. The CDR3 sequence is 19 residues long. The CDR3 DNA is TGCGCCAGCAGCCAAGACCCCGGGACGGAGAGGTCTGGGGCCAACGTCCTGACTTTC. Encoded protein: CASSQDPGTERSGANVLTF.